This TCR beta chain was profiled in a study of T cells in Graves' hyperthyroidism and ophthalmopathy. Across the study: It was at initial diagnosis, before any treatment, that peripheral blood was collected. General study findings and limits: Most thyroid clonotypes expanded above 0.001 were also detected in blood.

Participants, patients aged 18 to 65, had newly diagnosed hyperthyroidism with a duration under 2 months. This clonotype was recorded many times. The antigen is not known. Amplified TCR beta CDR3 regions derived from RNA transcripts. HTBI primers drove first-round RT-PCR of the TCR CDR3. Via MiXCR, TCRdb re-called the multiplex PCR reads, giving one row per CDR3 protein. This sample carries 400,000 to 500,000 distinct CDR3 sequences, approximately 15% of them seen once, and the ten largest clones take under 20%. Trimming removed 3 bases at V and 6 bases at J, with 12 bases between. The CDR3 consists of 14 residues. Germline V gives CDR1 SNHLY, CDR2 FYNNEI.

The sample was blood. The clonotype originates from a woman aged 18-30 years with Graves' hyperthyroidism. The rearrangement uses TRBV2 and TRBJ1-5; tentatively, D is TRBD1 (6 bases). The CDR3 nucleotides are TGTGCCAGCAGTGAGCAGGGGTATCCTCAGCCCCAGCATTTT. It is translated as CASSEQGYPQPQHF.